This paragraph reports one T cell receptor beta chain. Its antigen remains unidentified. TCRdb fed the 5' RACE reads into MiXCR, producing one record per CDR3 protein. The sample records approximately 350,000 distinct CDR3 sequences, approximately 27% being singletons. This sample was included in a study of T-cell memory formation after mild COVID-19. The CDR3 runs 17 residues. Germline assignment: CDR1 MNHEY and CDR2 SVGEGT. V lost 5 bases and J lost 0; bases outside the gene matches: 9. Study-level results: CD8+ contracting clones occupied EMRA, while CD4+ ones occupied mainly CM and EM.

Sequencing was performed on PBMCs or a T cell subset sorted from them (not recorded which). This receptor was taken from an adult woman who had mild COVID-19 (a few samples of this study predate the infection). Cell type and time point are not known. The rearrangement uses TRBV6-2 or TRBV6-3 and TRBJ2-7, with 11 bases identical to TRBD1. DNA for the CDR3: TGTGCCAGCAGTCCGGGACAGGGGGTTCCTAGCTCCTACGAGCAGTACTTC. It codes for CASSPGQGVPSSYEQYF.